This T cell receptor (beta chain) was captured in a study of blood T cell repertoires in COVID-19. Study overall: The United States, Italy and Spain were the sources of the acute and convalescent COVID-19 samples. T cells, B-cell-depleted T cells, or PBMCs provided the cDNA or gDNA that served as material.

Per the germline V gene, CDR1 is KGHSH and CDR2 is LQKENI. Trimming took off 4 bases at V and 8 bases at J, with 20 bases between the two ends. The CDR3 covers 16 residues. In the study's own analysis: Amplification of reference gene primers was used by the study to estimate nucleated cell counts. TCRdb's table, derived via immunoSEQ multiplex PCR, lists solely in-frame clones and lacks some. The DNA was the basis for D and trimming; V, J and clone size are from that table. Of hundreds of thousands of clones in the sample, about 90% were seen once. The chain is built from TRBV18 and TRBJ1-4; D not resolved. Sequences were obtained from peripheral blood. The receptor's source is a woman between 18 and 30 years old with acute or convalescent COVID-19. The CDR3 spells CASSRFPLSVEEKLFF. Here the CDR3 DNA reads TGTGCCAGCTCACGCTTCCCTCTAAGCGTCGAAGAAAAACTGTTTTTT.